The rows below give T cell receptor beta chains drawn from one sample of a study of graft-versus-host responses after intestinal transplantation. No antigen is known for these receptors. The data were produced by immunoSEQ multiplex PCR, yet TCRdb's version contains in-frame clones alone and is incomplete. The table lists about 130,000 clones, approximately 94% of them singletons. This material consisted of unstimulated CD4+ T cells sorted from spleen or lymph node cells, taken before intestinal transplant. These receptors were obtained from a human donor who received an intestinal transplant. CDR3s include the opening cysteine and the closing phenylalanine or tryptophan. The order of the fields is J gene, V gene, clone size, D gene, CDR3 protein, CDR3 DNA. The D gene is left open where the match is weak. Some rows have no size entry. The others give once, few or many, or a class for an expanded clone.

>TRBJ2-7|TRBV6-5|-|-
CASINLEGSYEQYF
TGTGCCAGCATCAATCTGGAGGGCTCCTACGAGCAGTACTTC
>TRBJ2-5|TRBV5-1|-|TRBD1
CASSLADRVSQETQYF
TGCGCCAGCAGCTTGGCGGACAGGGTTTCCCAAGAGACCCAGTACTTC
>TRBJ2-3|TRBV5-4|-|-
CASSFALVDTQYF
TGTGCCAGCAGCTTCGCACTAGTAGATACGCAGTATTTT
>TRBJ1-6|TRBV5-1|few|-
CASSLGGPRDSPLHF
TGCGCCAGCAGCTTGGGGGGCCCTAGAGATTCACCCCTCCACTTT
>TRBJ1-5|TRBV2|-|-
CATQGFEDQPQHF
TGTGCCACACAGGGTTTTGAGGATCAGCCCCAGCATTTT
>TRBJ1-4|TRBV5-8|-|TRBD1
CASSYKYRDREDGGEKLFF
TGTGCCAGCAGCTACAAGTACCGGGACAGGGAGGATGGTGGTGAAAAACTGTTTTTT
>TRBJ2-1|TRBV7-3|-|-
CASSLTGGYNEQFF
TGTGCCAGCAGCTTAACAGGGGGCTACAATGAGCAGTTCTTC
>TRBJ2-5|TRBV9|-|TRBD2
CASSVEGGETQYF
TGTGCCAGCAGCGTAGAGGGAGGGGAGACCCAGTACTTC
>TRBJ1-6|TRBV10-3|-|-
CAISDPHGDNSPLHF
TGTGCCATCAGTGACCCGCACGGAGATAATTCACCCCTCCACTTT
>TRBJ2-7|TRBV15|-|-
CATSRVGVYEQYF
TGTGCCACCAGCAGAGTGGGGGTCTACGAGCAGTACTTC
>TRBJ1-1|TRBV7-9|once|-
CASSTGWTVSTEAFF
TGTGCCAGCAGCACGGGGTGGACAGTGAGTACTGAAGCTTTCTTT
>TRBJ2-3|TRBV11-2|-|-
CASSPRDTQYF
TGTGCCAGCAGCCCCAGGGATACGCAGTATTTT
>TRBJ1-1|TRBV5-3|once|-
CARSFLRGQGLGTEAFF
TGTGCCAGAAGCTTCCTCCGGGGGCAGGGATTGGGTACTGAAGCTTTCTTT
>TRBJ1-2|TRBV11-2|-|-
CASSLAPNYGYTF
TGTGCCAGCAGCTTGGCCCCTAACTATGGCTACACCTTC
>TRBJ2-5|TRBV6-6|-|-
CASSRLGVVGETQYF
TGTGCCAGCAGTCGGTTAGGGGTAGTGGGCGAGACCCAGTACTTC
>TRBJ2-3|TRBV18|-|TRBD2
CASSHGLAVSTDTQYF
TGTGCCAGCTCACACGGACTAGCGGTCAGCACAGATACGCAGTATTTT
>TRBJ1-5|TRBV5-6|once|-
CASSSGVNQPQHF
TGTGCCAGCAGCTCCGGGGTCAATCAGCCCCAGCATTTT
>TRBJ1-4|TRBV5-1|once|-
CASSLVTNEKLFF
TGCGCCAGCAGCTTGGTGACAAATGAAAAACTGTTTTTT
>TRBJ2-5|TRBV30|-|TRBD2
CAWRLSLAGGPSQETQYF
TGTGCCTGGAGGTTGTCACTAGCGGGGGGGCCGAGCCAAGAGACCCAGTACTTC
>TRBJ2-7|TRBV11-2|once|TRBD1
CASSLALGQGAQEQYF
TGTGCCAGCAGCTTAGCCTTAGGACAGGGGGCGCAGGAGCAGTACTTC
>TRBJ2-2|TRBV5-4|-|TRBD1
CASSPGQGSSLTGELFF
TGTGCCAGCAGCCCCGGACAGGGGTCAAGCCTCACCGGGGAGCTGTTTTTT
>TRBJ2-5|TRBV19|-|TRBD1
CASSGQGLTRTQYF
TGTGCCAGTAGTGGACAGGGCCTCACACGGACCCAGTACTTC
>TRBJ2-7|TRBV5-6|-|TRBD2
CASSQTSGVEYEQYF
TGTGCCAGCAGCCAGACTAGCGGGGTCGAGTACGAGCAGTACTTC
>TRBJ2-3|TRBV10-3|once|-
CAISGAVISTDTQYF
TGTGCCATCAGCGGAGCGGTGATTAGCACAGATACGCAGTATTTT
>TRBJ2-1|TRBV6-4|-|TRBD2
CASSPGGGRYNEQFF
TGTGCCAGCAGCCCCGGGGGGGGGCGGTACAATGAGCAGTTCTTC
>TRBJ1-2|TRBV7-9|-|TRBD1
CASSPDRANYGYTF
TGTGCCAGCAGCCCGGACAGGGCCAACTATGGCTACACCTTC
>TRBJ1-4|TRBV15|-|TRBD1
CATRGTGVGVRTNEKLFF
TGTGCCACCAGGGGGACAGGGGTCGGGGTCCGTACTAATGAAAAACTGTTTTTT
>TRBJ1-2|TRBV15|-|-
CATSRGGRGGYGYTF
TGTGCCACCAGCAGAGGCGGCAGGGGAGGCTATGGCTACACCTTC
>TRBJ2-7|TRBV9|-|-
CASSPGTAMGEQYF
TGTGCCAGCAGCCCAGGGACGGCGATGGGCGAGCAGTACTTC
>TRBJ1-1|TRBV4-1|once|TRBD1
CASSPGQGANTEAFF
TGCGCCAGCAGCCCGGGACAGGGGGCGAACACTGAAGCTTTCTTT
>TRBJ2-5|TRBV7-2|-|TRBD2
CASSRRGGGETQYF
TGTGCCAGCAGCCGGCGGGGGGGCGGAGAGACCCAGTACTTC
>TRBJ1-2|TRBV6-5|once|-
CASSYGGRGYTF
TGTGCCAGCAGTTACGGGGGGCGCGGCTACACCTTC
>TRBJ2-7|TRBV11-1|-|TRBD2
CASSLGPGLAYEQYF
TGTGCCAGCAGCTTAGGCCCGGGACTAGCTTACGAGCAGTACTTC
>TRBJ2-3|TRBV27|-|-
CASSLSTGADTQYF
TGTGCCAGCAGTTTATCTACGGGGGCAGATACGCAGTATTTT
>TRBJ2-3|TRBV4-1|once|-
CASSQPTDTQYF
TGCGCCAGCAGCCAGCCCACAGATACGCAGTATTTT
>TRBJ2-5|TRBV7-2|-|TRBD2
CASSRRLAGEETQYF
TGTGCCAGCAGCCGTCGACTAGCGGGGGAAGAGACCCAGTACTTC
>TRBJ1-5|TRBV11-2|-|-
CASSLSQGNQPQHF
TGTGCCAGCAGCTTATCACAGGGCAATCAGCCCCAGCATTTT
>TRBJ2-3|TRBV9|-|TRBD2
CASSIGPGLAPDTQYF
TGTGCCAGCAGCATAGGCCCGGGACTAGCGCCAGATACGCAGTATTTT
>TRBJ1-2|TRBV4-2|-|-
CASSQDPGTGYTF
TGTGCCAGCAGCCAAGACCCCGGGACGGGCTACACCTTC
>TRBJ1-1|TRBV6-6|-|-
CASNNRVTEAFF
TGTGCCAGCAATAACAGGGTTACTGAAGCTTTCTTT
>TRBJ2-1|TRBV19|-|TRBD1
CASSTPGAGGNEQFF
TGTGCCAGTAGTACCCCAGGGGCAGGGGGCAATGAGCAGTTCTTC
>TRBJ1-2|TRBV4-2|-|TRBD1
CASSQDLGGKYGYTF
TGTGCCAGCAGCCAAGATTTAGGGGGCAAGTATGGCTACACCTTC
>TRBJ2-1|TRBV4-1|-|TRBD2
CASSQESRGGASYNEQFF
TGCGCCAGCAGCCAAGAAAGTCGCGGGGGGGCCTCCTACAATGAGCAGTTCTTC
>TRBJ2-3|TRBV2|-|-
CASSEALGDTQYF
TGTGCCAGCAGTGAAGCACTGGGGGATACGCAGTATTTT
>TRBJ1-2|TRBV27|-|-
CASSLWAGYGYTF
TGTGCCAGCAGTTTATGGGCAGGTTATGGCTACACCTTC
>TRBJ2-7|TRBV4-1|few|-
CASSQDELPTYEQYF
TGCGCCAGCAGCCAAGACGAACTACCCACCTACGAGCAGTACTTC
>TRBJ2-7|TRBV11-1|-|TRBD1
CASSQGTGGLRSYEQYF
TGTGCCAGCAGTCAGGGGACAGGGGGATTACGATCCTACGAGCAGTACTTC
>TRBJ1-6|TRBV18|-|-
CASSPGSYNSPLHF
TGTGCCAGCTCACCCGGGTCCTATAATTCACCCCTCCACTTT
>TRBJ2-1|TRBV5-1|-|TRBD1
CASSLKTSGQDEQFF
TGCGCCAGCAGCTTAAAAACATCGGGACAGGATGAGCAGTTCTTC
>TRBJ1-1|TRBV7-3|-|TRBD1
CASSLQQGTEAFF
TGTGCCAGCAGCTTGCAACAGGGGACTGAAGCTTTCTTT
>TRBJ1-3|TRBV6-5|once|TRBD1
CASSDRAGNTIYF
TGTGCCAGCAGCGACAGGGCCGGAAACACCATATATTTT
>TRBJ2-2|TRBV5-6|-|-
CASSLAKRFTGELFF
TGTGCCAGCAGCTTGGCCAAAAGGTTCACCGGGGAGCTGTTTTTT
>TRBJ1-5|TRBV4-2|-|-
CASSLTAGEPQHF
TGTGCCAGCAGCCTGACAGCGGGGGAGCCCCAGCATTTT
>TRBJ2-5|TRBV18|once|TRBD1
CASSPRTGEETQYF
TGTGCCAGCTCACCGAGGACAGGGGAAGAGACCCAGTACTTC
>TRBJ1-3|TRBV2|-|-
CASSEGGYPGNTIYF
TGTGCCAGCAGTGAAGGGGGATACCCTGGAAACACCATATATTTT